The sequence of this T cell receptor (beta chain) was determined in a study of blood T cell repertoires in COVID-19. Study summary: There were acute and convalescent COVID-19 samples, and they came from the United States, Italy and Spain. The cDNA or gDNA used as material had been derived from T cells, B-cell-depleted T cells, or PBMCs.

The CDR3 runs 14 residues. V lost 6 bases and J lost 3; bases outside the gene matches: 6. Germline V gene data show CDR1 as SGDLS and CDR2 as YYNGEE. Here immunoSEQ multiplex PCR was the method, and the copy in TCRdb shows in-frame clones only, minus some. The sample lists hundreds of thousands of clones; 85% were seen once. This clone was counted once. All enrollees were roughly 18 to 89 years old and from about 25 US areas. Sample: PBMCs or T cells enriched from blood (not recorded which). V and J are TRBV9 and TRBJ2-7; TRBD1 matches 10 bases. This receptor was taken from a man aged 35-49 years who had recovered from COVID-19. The CDR3 is CASNSGQGNYEQYF. The CDR3 DNA is TGTGCCAGCAACTCGGGACAGGGGAACTACGAGCAGTACTTC.